In its sample, the clone carrying this T cell receptor beta chain was seen once. The data were obtained in a study of blood T cell repertoires in COVID-19. Some clones are missing from TCRdb's copy, which holds only in-frame ones; the method was immunoSEQ multiplex PCR. The top ten clones hold around 20% of a sample with over 80,000 clones, more than 75% of them seen once. The V and J ends lost 3 bases and 2 bases, in that order; junction bases with no gene match: 4. The CDR3 sequence is 15 residues long. The V gene's germline CDR1 is KGHSH and CDR2 LQKENI. This clonotype was sampled from a human donor in a cohort sampled during active COVID-19. V usage is TRBV18 and J usage is TRBJ2-5; 9 bases are shared with TRBD1. The sequencing input was peripheral blood. CDR3 in amino acids: CASSPDRGQQETQYF. Here the CDR3 DNA reads TGTGCCAGCTCACCGGACAGGGGACAACAAGAGACCCAGTACTTC. The variable domain in full, with the rest retrieved from reference TRBV18 and TRBJ2-5, is NAGVMQNPRHLVRRRGQEARLRCSPMKGHSHVYWYRQLPEEGLKFMVYLQKENIIDESGMPKERFSAEFPKEGPSILRIQQVVRGDSAAYFCASSPDRGQQETQYFGPGTRLLVL.